This passage covers 13 T cell receptor beta chains from one sample sequenced in a study of regulatory T cells in long-lasting Graves disease. Documented time point: persistent/refractory GD, antithyroid drugs over 5 years with positive TRAb. Researchers made the TCR library from RNA that was extracted from PBMCs. Researchers made TCR beta libraries by using iRepertoire HTBI primers and running Arm-PCR on CDR3 regions. Each CDR3 protein is one row after TCRdb ran MiXCR on the multiplex PCR reads. The table lists fewer than 450,000 distinct CDR3 sequences, 23% of them singletons. This specimen was peripheral blood mononuclear cells (PBMCs), taken when the disease was refractory, from a patient treated with antithyroid drugs. These receptors originate from a female donor with Graves disease.

This clonotype was observed a few times. This rearrangement joins TRBV12-3 or TRBV12-4 to TRBJ2-2; D is unresolved. Trimming took off 6 bases at V and 8 bases at J, with 10 bases between the two ends. The CDR3 consists of 12 residues. Written as DNA, the CDR3 is TGTGCCAGCAGGGCACCTGGAGGGGAGCTGTTTTTT. This codes for CASRAPGGELFF.

This clonotype was seen only a few times. This chain joins TRBV7-3 and TRBJ1-6; 10 nucleotides agree with TRBD1. The V gene end was trimmed by 4 bases and the J gene end by 9 bases; junction bases not matched to a gene: 6. CDR3 size: 15 residues. CDR1 is SGHTA and CDR2 is FQGTGA in the germline V gene. CDR3 nucleotide sequence: TGTGCCAGCAGCTCTAAGGGGGACAGGGGTTCACCCCTCCACTTT. The encoded protein is CASSSKGDRGSPLHF. Filled out from reference TRBV7-3 and TRBJ1-6, the complete variable domain reads GAGVSQTPSNKVTEKGKYVELRCDPISGHTALYWYRQSLGQGPEFLIYFQGTGAADDSGLPNDRFFAVRPEGSVSTLKIQRTERGDSAVYLCASSSKGDRGSPLHFGNGTRLTVT.

This clonotype was seen many times. The chain joins TRBV25-1 to TRBJ2-5; D possibly corresponds to TRBD2 (6 bases). The CDR3 runs 14 residues. CDR1 MGHDK and CDR2 SYGVNS come from the germline V gene. V was trimmed by 3 bases and J by 1 base, leaving 9 bases between them. The CDR3 reads CASSDRETQETQYF. The CDR3 coding sequence is TGTGCCAGCAGTGATCGGGAGACCCAAGAGACCCAGTACTTC.

This clonotype showed up just once. The chain carries TRBV30 and TRBJ1-3; D gene unclear. The CDR3 spans 13 residues. From germline, CDR1 is GTSNPN and CDR2 SVGIG (reference sequence). V was shortened by 5 bases and J by 1 base, with 9 bases between the two germline ends. CDR3 region: CAWSHGSGNTIYF. DNA for the CDR3: TGTGCCTGGTCTCACGGATCTGGAAACACCATATATTTT.

Ten or more counts support this clonotype. V and J are TRBV28 and TRBJ2-2; 9 nucleotides agree with TRBD2. The CDR3 covers 18 residues. Trimming took 3 bases from V and 2 from J; bases not matched to a gene: 10. Germline loops: CDR1 MDHEN, CDR2 SYDVKM. Here the CDR3 DNA reads TGTGCCAGCAGTTTGACTAGCGGAGCAACCTTTAACACCGGGGAGCTGTTTTTT. Translated, it gives CASSLTSGATFNTGELFF.

This clonotype was seen repeatedly, ten times or more. The CDR3 DNA sequence: TGTGCCAGCAGACCCGGACAGGCATGGTACGAGCAGTACTTC. Protein product: CASRPGQAWYEQYF. The genes are TRBV28 and TRBJ2-7; 7 positions agree with TRBD1. V was pared by 6 bases and J by 4 bases, with 9 bases of the junction left unmatched. CDR1 and CDR2 (germline): MDHEN, SYDVKM. CDR3 size: 14 residues.

This clonotype was seen at least ten times. The chain joins TRBV15 to TRBJ2-2; 7 nucleotides match TRBD2. Germline trimming cut 8 bases from V and 3 bases from J; bases unmatched to any gene: 6. There are 14 residues in the CDR3. Germline CDR1 and CDR2: LNHNV and YYDKDF (reference sequence). The CDR3 here is CATGGSPDTGELFF. Here the CDR3 DNA reads TGTGCCACCGGCGGGAGTCCCGACACCGGGGAGCTGTTTTTT.

This clonotype was counted many times. CDR3: CASSQSLRGEQYF. Written as DNA, the CDR3 is TGTGCCAGCAGCCAATCGTTGAGAGGCGAGCAGTACTTC. This chain joins TRBV11-2 and TRBJ2-7; D remains unclear. Trimming left V 5 bases short and J 6 bases short, with 14 bases between. The CDR3 length is 13 residues. Germline lookup yields CDR1 SGHAT and CDR2 FQNNGV.

This clonotype was found many times. V and J are TRBV12-3 or TRBV12-4 and TRBJ1-2; weak D call: TRBD1 (5 bases). Trimming cost V 7 bases and J 3 bases, with 12 bases left between them. This CDR3 has 13 amino acids. In DNA, the CDR3 is TGTGCCAGCACCGCGCAGGGATACTATGGCTACACCTTC. Its protein product is CASTAQGYYGYTF.

The chain uses TRBV15 and TRBJ1-4; 7 positions match TRBD1. Germline CDR1 and CDR2: LNHNV and YYDKDF (reference sequence). V lost 1 base and J lost 6; bases outside the gene matches: 17. The CDR3 totals 19 residues. The CDR3 DNA reads TGTGCCACCAGCAGAGCGACCGGGACAGCAGTACCGGGTGATGAAAAACTGTTTTTT. The encoded protein is CATSRATGTAVPGDEKLFF.

This clonotype was detected only a few times. V usage is TRBV19 and J usage is TRBJ2-1, with a weak D call TRBD2 (6 bases). V gave up 5 bases and J gave up 10 bases, with 15 bases separating them. The V gene's germline CDR1 is LNHDA and CDR2 SQIVND (reference sequence). CDR3 length: 13 amino acids. For the CDR3, the DNA is TGTGCCAGTAGTGACCGGGTCGCGGGGGAGCAGTTCTTC. As protein: CASSDRVAGEQFF.

This clonotype has just a few counts. Here the CDR3 reads CASSQPSGTTPEAFF. The CDR3 bases are TGTGCCAGCAGCCAACCCTCGGGCACTACCCCTGAAGCTTTCTTT. The chain recombines TRBV16 with TRBJ1-1; D gene unclear. Trimming took 2 bases from V and 6 from J, leaving 16 bases between them. This CDR3 comprises 15 residues. The V gene's germline CDR1 is KGHSY and CDR2 FQNENV.

This chain links TRBV4-2 with TRBJ2-7, with 13 bases aligning to TRBD2. This CDR3 spans 15 amino acids. V lost 4 bases, J lost 12 bases, and 12 bases stayed unmatched. CDR1 LGHNA and CDR2 YNFKEQ come from the germline V gene. The CDR3: CASSPTSGREPGRYF. Written as DNA, the CDR3 is TGTGCCAGCAGCCCTACTAGCGGGAGGGAACCCGGCAGGTACTTC.